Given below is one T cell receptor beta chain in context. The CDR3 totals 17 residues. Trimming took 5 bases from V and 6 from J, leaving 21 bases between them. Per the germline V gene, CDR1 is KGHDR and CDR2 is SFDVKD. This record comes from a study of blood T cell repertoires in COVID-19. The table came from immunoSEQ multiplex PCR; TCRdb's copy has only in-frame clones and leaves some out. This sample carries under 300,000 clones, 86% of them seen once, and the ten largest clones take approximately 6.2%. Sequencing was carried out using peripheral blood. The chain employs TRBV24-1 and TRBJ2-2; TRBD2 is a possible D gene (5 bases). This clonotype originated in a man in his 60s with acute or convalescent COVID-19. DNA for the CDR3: TGTGCCACCAGTGCTACTCCGGGGATAGCTAGTTCCGGGGAGCTGTTTTTT. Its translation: CATSATPGIASSGELFF.